This entry lists 7 T cell receptor beta chains sequenced from one sample in a study of shared clonotypes between healthy human individuals (TCRdb year 2020). Library preparation used the immunoSEQ multiplex PCR assay. Not all clones reach the TCRdb copy of this immuneACCESS table, which keeps in-frame sequences only. Checked studies attribute under half of the gap to unresolved V genes and leave the rest unexplained. This sample holds more than 2,000,000 clones; more than 80% were observed only once. The ten largest clonotypes hold approximately 0.4% of the sample. The sequenced material came from naive CD4+ T cells from PBMCs. Reading the label with the study, this specimen's cell subset or site is: CD45RA+ positively selected. The receptors shown here come from a man aged 18 to 29 in good health. Some clones in this sample may be carry-over from other donors' samples.

The chain uses TRBV4-3 and TRBJ2-7; 11 nucleotides align to TRBD2. This CDR3 spans 19 amino acids. With 1 base clipped from V and 1 base from J, the junction kept 12 bases outside the gene matches. CDR1 and CDR2 from the germline V gene are LGHNA and YSLEER. The CDR3 reads CASSQVRTSGPDGSYEQYF. In DNA, the CDR3 is TGCGCCAGCAGCCAAGTTCGGACTAGCGGGCCGGACGGATCCTACGAGCAGTACTTC.

The CDR3 spells CASSLVGQGIYEQYF. CDR3 bases: TGTGCCAGCAGCTTAGTGGGACAGGGCATCTACGAGCAGTACTTC. J is TRBJ2-7 and V is TRBV7-2, with 9 bases matching TRBD1. The germline CDR1 and CDR2 sequences are SGHTA and FQGNSA. With 1 base clipped from V and 3 bases from J, the junction kept 4 bases outside the gene matches. The CDR3 is made up of 15 amino acids.

The chain recombines TRBV6-1 with TRBJ2-1; 7 positions agree with TRBD1. The CDR3 extends over 19 amino acids. V lost 0 bases, J lost 3 bases, and 14 bases stayed unmatched. Per germline, CDR1 MNHNS and CDR2 SASEGT. CDR3 sequence (DNA): TGTGCCAGCAGTGAAGCCTCTTTCTCGCGCAGGGGGAACTACAATGAGCAGTTCTTC. Protein product: CASSEASFSRRGNYNEQFF.

With respect to this clone: Additional DNA sequences in this sample encode the identical CDR3. The V gene is TRBV18, the J gene TRBJ2-1; no firm D call. Trimming pared 6 bases from V and 8 bases from J, leaving 11 bases between. Germline assignment: CDR1 KGHSH and CDR2 LQKENI. The CDR3 spans 12 residues. The CDR3 sequence is CASSPSGDEQFF. The CDR3 DNA reads as TGTGCCAGCTCTCCTAGTGGAGATGAGCAGTTCTTC.

The chain combines TRBV5-4 with TRBJ2-1; 9 bases align to TRBD2. Trimming took 4 bases from V and 0 from J; bases not matched to a gene: 8. From germline, CDR1 is SGHNT and CDR2 YYREEE (reference sequence). The CDR3 consists of 17 residues. The CDR3 loop is CASSDPSGRSSYNEQFF. The CDR3 nucleotides read TGTGCCAGCAGCGACCCGAGCGGGAGGAGCTCCTACAATGAGCAGTTCTTC.

The chain links TRBV28 to TRBJ2-7, with TRBD2 matching over 14 bases. Germline assignment: CDR1 MDHEN and CDR2 SYDVKM. The CDR3 length is 18 residues. J gave up 0 bases and V 4 bases, and 8 bases lay outside the gene matches. CDR3 DNA: TGTGCCAGCAGTTCTCTCCACGGACTAGCGGGAGGCTCCTACGAGCAGTACTTC. Amino acids: CASSSLHGLAGGSYEQYF. Looking up the rest from reference TRBV28 and TRBJ2-7 gives the full variable domain: DVKVTQSSRYLVKRTGEKVFLECVQDMDHENMFWYRQDPGLGLRLIYFSYDVKMKEKGDIPEGYSVSREKKERFSLILESASTNQTSMYLCASSSLHGLAGGSYEQYFGPGTRLTVT.

The J gene is TRBJ2-5, the V gene TRBV6-1, with 10 bases matching TRBD2. CDR1 is MNHNS, CDR2 SASEGT, per germline. V lost 3 bases and J lost 5; bases outside the gene matches: 9. The CDR3 contains 16 residues. The CDR3 reads CASSESLAGVRETQYF. CDR3 DNA sequence: TGTGCCAGCAGTGAGTCGCTAGCGGGAGTCCGGGAGACCCAGTACTTC.